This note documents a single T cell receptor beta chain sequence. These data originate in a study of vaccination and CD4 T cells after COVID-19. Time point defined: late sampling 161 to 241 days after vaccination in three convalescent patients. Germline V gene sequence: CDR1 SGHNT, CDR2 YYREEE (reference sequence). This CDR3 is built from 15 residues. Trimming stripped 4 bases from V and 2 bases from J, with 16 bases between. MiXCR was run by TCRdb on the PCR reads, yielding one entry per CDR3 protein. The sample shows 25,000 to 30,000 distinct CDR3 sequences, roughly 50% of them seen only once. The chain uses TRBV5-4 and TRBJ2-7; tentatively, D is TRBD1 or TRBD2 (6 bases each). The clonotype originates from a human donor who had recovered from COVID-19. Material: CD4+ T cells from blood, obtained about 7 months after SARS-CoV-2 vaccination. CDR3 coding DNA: TGTGCCAGCAGCCCCAAGGGGGAGGCACCCTACGAGCAGTACTTC. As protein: CASSPKGEAPYEQYF.